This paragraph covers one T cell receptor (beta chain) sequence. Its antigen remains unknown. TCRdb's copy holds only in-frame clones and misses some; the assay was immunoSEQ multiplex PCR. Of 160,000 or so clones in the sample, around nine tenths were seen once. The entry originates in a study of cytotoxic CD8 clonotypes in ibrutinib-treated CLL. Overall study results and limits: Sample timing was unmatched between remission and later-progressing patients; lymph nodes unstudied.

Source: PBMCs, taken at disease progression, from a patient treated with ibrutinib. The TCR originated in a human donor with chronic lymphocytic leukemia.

Here the CDR3 DNA reads TGTGCCAGCAGTGAATTATACAGGGAACCTAATGAAAAACTGTTTTTT. Protein product: CASSELYREPNEKLFF. The rearrangement joins TRBV6-1 to TRBJ1-4, with TRBD1 as a possible D gene (6 bases). V shed 2 bases and J shed 3 bases, with 13 bases lying between them. This CDR3 spans 16 amino acids. The V gene's germline CDR1 is MNHNS and CDR2 SASEGT.